This T cell receptor (beta chain) is drawn from a study of CD8 T cells in ankylosing spondylitis. In making TCR beta libraries, quantitative 5'-RACE with molecular barcodes was used. TCRdb ran MiXCR on the 5' RACE reads and lists one entry per CDR3 protein. The sample has 110,000 to 150,000 distinct CDR3 sequences, 7% to 9% seen once. Study-wide results and limits: Clones linked to disease were reported to show significant enrichment in matched ankylosing spondylitis synovial fluid. Earlier studies detected some motif variants in reactive arthritis synovial fluid and blood.

Comment on this clonotype: The target antigen is unknown.

The germline V gene encodes CDR1 SGHAT and CDR2 FQNNGV. V lost 3 bases and J lost 6, with 11 bases in between. This CDR3 is built from 13 residues. V is TRBV11-2 and J is TRBJ1-1; weak D call: TRBD1 (5 bases). Source material: synovial fluid, either unsorted or a sorted T cell fraction (not recorded which). This receptor was taken from a male donor with ankylosing spondylitis. CDR3 nucleotides: TGTGCCAGCAGCTTTCCTGGGACCCCTGAAGCTTTCTTT. Translated, it gives CASSFPGTPEAFF.